The 6 T cell receptor beta chains listed next were all sequenced from one sample in a study of low-dose radiotherapy and immunotherapy resistance in tumors. Primers used for first-strand cDNA, a TRAV- and TRBV-specific set, covered both alpha and beta chains. TCR amplification ran 20 PCR cycles using constant-region and V-primer adapter primers. TCRdb recomputed calls from the reads with MiXCR, one row per CDR3 protein. In the table there are 16,000 or so distinct CDR3 sequences, approximately 70% of which are singletons. Every receptor here comes from a human donor with advanced metastatic prostate, ovarian, gallbladder or colorectal cancer (not recorded which). This table probably holds off-target reads from a library built for another chain.

The chain uses TRBV4-2 and TRBJ2-5; D is possibly TRBD2 (6 bases). CDR1 and CDR2 (germline): LGHNA, YNFKEQ. V was pared by 0 bases and J by 4 bases, with 6 bases between. This CDR3 is 13 amino acids long. The CDR3 protein is CASSQEAGETQYF. The CDR3 DNA sequence: TGTGCCAGCAGCCAAGAAGCGGGAGAGACCCAGTACTTC.

The genes are TRBV20-1 and TRBJ1-2; D not resolved. Germline V CDR1 and CDR2: DFQATT, SNEGSKA (reference sequence). The V end lost 3 bases, the J end lost 6 bases, and 8 bases lay between the germline ends. CDR3 length: 11 amino acids. This CDR3 is CSARRPNGYTF. In nucleotides, the CDR3 is TGCAGTGCTAGGCGTCCTAATGGCTACACCTTC.

This rearrangement joins TRBV27 to TRBJ2-5; 11 bases line up with TRBD2. With V trimmed by 10 bases and J by 2 bases, 18 bases remained unmatched. Germline V gene sequence: CDR1 MNHEY, CDR2 SMNVEV (reference sequence). CDR3 length: 18 amino acids. The CDR3 spells CATATGRLAGGPQETQYF. The CDR3 DNA sequence: TGTGCCACAGCGACAGGGCGGCTAGCGGGAGGACCTCAAGAGACCCAGTACTTC.

This clonotype turned up a few times. The rearrangement joins TRBV5-5 to TRBJ1-5; D is unresolved. Germline-derived CDR1 and CDR2 are SGHKS and YYEKEE (reference sequence). The CDR3 is 15 residues long. Trimming took off 1 base at V and 5 bases at J, with 13 bases between the two ends. The DNA of the CDR3 is TGTGCCAGCAGCTTGTTCCCGAACGGGGATCAGCCCCAGCATTTT. Amino acid sequence: CASSLFPNGDQPQHF.

The chain employs TRBV18 and TRBJ1-1; TRBD1 is a possible D gene (6 bases). V lost 0 bases to trimming and J lost 0 bases, with 14 bases between them. CDR1 and CDR2 from the germline V gene are KGHSH and LQKENI. The CDR3 consists of 17 residues. The CDR3 here is CASSPPIQGPVNTEAFF. As DNA, the CDR3 is TGTGCCAGCTCACCACCGATTCAGGGGCCTGTGAACACTGAAGCTTTCTTT.

Only a few counts were recorded for this clonotype. The chain recombines TRBV29-1 with TRBJ1-2, with D perhaps TRBD1 (5 bases). The CDR3 spans 14 residues. Trimming took off 0 bases at V and 7 bases at J, with 15 bases between the two ends. Germline CDR1 reads SQVTM; CDR2 reads ANQGSEA. The CDR3 coding sequence is TGCAGCGTTGAAGAAGGGGCCGGGGGTCCTGGCTACACCTTC. Amino acid sequence: CSVEEGAGGPGYTF.